The present TCR beta chain was sequenced within a study of shared clonotypes between healthy human individuals. This clone was detected once. What it recognizes is unknown. Study results and caveats: As a rule, naive subsets had a larger estimated richness than memory subsets.

The authors ran the assay at deep level. Produced via immunoSEQ multiplex PCR; TCRdb's table is partial and in-frame only. The sample carries approximately 1,500,000 clones, 95% to 99% recorded once. Germline V gene data show CDR1 as ENHRY and CDR2 as SYGVKD. This CDR3 is built from 16 residues. With V trimmed by 3 bases and J by 4 bases, 10 bases remained unmatched. Recent acute infections and vaccinations were absent in the healthy HIV-negative adult donors. This chain connects TRBV10-3 to TRBJ2-5; 8 bases are a match to TRBD2. Sample: naive CD4+ T cells sorted from blood. As for subset: CD45RA+ positively selected. The clonotype was recovered from a man under 40 in good health. CDR3 DNA sequence: TGTGCCATCAGTGAAGGTACGCGGGGGGCGAGAGAGACCCAGTACTTC. As protein: CAISEGTRGARETQYF.